This entry features one T cell receptor (beta chain) sequence. Its specificity is unknown. The sample is drawn from a study of T cell repertoires in cytomegalovirus infection. About the study: CMV epitopes in the study were HLA-C-restricted (recently identified) and HLA-B-restricted (well studied).

Germline CDR1 is MGHRA and CDR2 is YSYEKL. Trimming took off 0 bases at V and 7 bases at J, with 10 bases between the two ends. CDR3 length equals 15 residues. General observations from the study: Adding up the frequency of public TCR beta families identified people who carried CMV plus the relevant HLA.

TCRdb fed the reads into MiXCR, producing one record per CDR3 protein. The sample includes around 770,000 distinct CDR3 sequences, roughly 29% seen only once; the top ten take roughly 13%. The receptor comes from a human donor in good health (CMV status not recorded). Some clones in this sample may be carry-over from other donors' samples. The starting material was cultured CD8+ T cells from PBMCs, obtained from culture after CMV antigen stimulation. This chain connects TRBV4-1 to TRBJ1-6; D perhaps matches TRBD1 (5 bases). This CDR3 reads CASSQEPGGNSPLHF. For the CDR3, the DNA is TGCGCCAGCAGCCAAGAGCCTGGGGGGAATTCACCCCTCCACTTT.